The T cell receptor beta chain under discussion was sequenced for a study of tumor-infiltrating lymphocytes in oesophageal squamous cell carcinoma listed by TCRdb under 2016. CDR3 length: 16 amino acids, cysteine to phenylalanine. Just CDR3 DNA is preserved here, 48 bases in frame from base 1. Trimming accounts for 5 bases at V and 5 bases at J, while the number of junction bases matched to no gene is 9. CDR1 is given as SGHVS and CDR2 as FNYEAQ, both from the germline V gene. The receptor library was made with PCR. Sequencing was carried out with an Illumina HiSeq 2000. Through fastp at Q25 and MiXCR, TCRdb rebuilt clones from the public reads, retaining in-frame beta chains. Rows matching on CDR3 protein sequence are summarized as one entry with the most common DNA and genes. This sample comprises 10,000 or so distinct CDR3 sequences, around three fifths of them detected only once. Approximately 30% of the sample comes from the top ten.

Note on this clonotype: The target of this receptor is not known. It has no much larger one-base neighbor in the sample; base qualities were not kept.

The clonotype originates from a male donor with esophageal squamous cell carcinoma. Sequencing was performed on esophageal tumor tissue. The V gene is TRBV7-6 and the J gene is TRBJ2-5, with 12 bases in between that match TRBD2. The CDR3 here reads CASSLTSGSGCETQYF. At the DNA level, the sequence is TGTGCCAGCAGCCTGACTAGCGGGAGTGGATGCGAGACCCAGTACTTC.